These 31 T cell receptor beta chains were sequenced from one sample in a study of T-cell memory formation after mild COVID-19 (dated by TCRdb to about 2021). The library relied on 5' RACE. These reads were obtained on an Illumina NovaSeq 6000. TCRdb took the public reads, trimmed them with fastp at Q25, ran MiXCR for clone calling and kept in-frame beta chains. Entries are consolidated by CDR3 protein sequence, retaining the most common genes and DNA. This sample has 500,000 to 550,000 distinct CDR3 sequences in its table, and about a fifth of those were observed once. Around an eighth of the sample lies in the top ten. The sequenced sample was PBMCs or a T cell subset sorted from them (not recorded which). Receptors originate from an adult woman who had mild COVID-19 (a few samples of this study predate the infection). The sample titles of this study are shuffled in the database, so cell type and time point are left out; the donor was told from shared clones.

The table lists this clonotype with a few counts. This rearrangement joins TRBV12-3 or TRBV12-4 to TRBJ1-1; D is undetermined. This CDR3 has 11 residues. The V end was cut by 1 base, the J end by 11 bases, with 8 bases between. CDR3 in amino acids: CASSLGTVAFF. CDR3 DNA sequence: TGTGCCAGCAGTTTAGGGACGGTGGCTTTCTTT.

This clonotype was counted between two and nine times. The CDR3 DNA reads as TGTGCCAGTAGTTTTGTTAGAGATGAGCAGTTCTTC. It specifies CASSFVRDEQFF. The gene calls are TRBV19 and TRBJ2-1; D is undetermined. Germline loops: CDR1 LNHDA, CDR2 SQIVND (reference sequence). V was shortened by 5 bases and J by 8 bases, with 10 bases between the two germline ends. CDR3 length equals 12 residues.

The genes are TRBV6-5 and TRBJ2-6, with D maybe TRBD1 (6 bases). The CDR3 consists of 18 residues. Trimming removed 6 bases at V and 0 bases at J, with 18 bases between. Germline CDR1 reads MNHEY; CDR2 reads SVGAGI. The CDR3 here is CASSPVGQGISGANVLTF. DNA of the CDR3: TGTGCCAGCAGCCCGGTAGGGCAGGGGATCTCTGGGGCCAACGTCCTGACTTTC.

This clonotype was seen more than once but under ten times. The chain couples TRBV18 to TRBJ2-4; TRBD2 agrees at 16 bases. The CDR3 has 17 amino acids. Trimming cost V 3 bases and J 11 bases; bases outside gene matches: 10. Germline assignment: CDR1 KGHSH and CDR2 LQKENI. Here the CDR3 reads CASSPGTSGGASGLQYF. DNA for the CDR3: TGTGCCAGCTCACCTGGGACTAGCGGGGGGGCCTCGGGCCTTCAGTACTTC.

V gene TRBV6-6 combines with J gene TRBJ1-5; 11 bases are shared with TRBD1. Losses at the gene ends were 6 bases for V and 1 base for J; bases not matched to a gene: 14. The CDR3 covers 19 residues. Germline CDR1 reads MNHNY; CDR2 reads SVGAGI (reference sequence). In DNA form, the CDR3 reads TGTGCCAGCAGACCAGATACCGGGACAGGGGGAAGAAGCAATCAGCCCCAGCATTTT. As protein: CASRPDTGTGGRSNQPQHF.

The V gene is TRBV7-9, the J gene TRBJ2-1; weak D call: TRBD2 (6 bases). CDR1 and CDR2 from the germline V gene are SEHNR and FQNEAQ (reference sequence). V dropped 1 base and J dropped 11 bases, with 18 bases sitting between them. There are 15 residues in the CDR3. The CDR3 reads CASSLVPASEDQQFF. CDR3 nucleotides: TGTGCCAGCAGCTTAGTACCCGCTAGCGAAGATCAGCAGTTCTTC.

This clonotype was seen more than once but under ten times. This chain connects TRBV5-4 to TRBJ2-7; 11 bases line up with TRBD2. CDR1 is SGHNT and CDR2 is YYREEE in the germline V gene (reference sequence). V shed 0 bases, J shed 2 bases, and the junction held 10 bases outside the gene matches. This CDR3 has 18 amino acids. CDR3: CASSLGALAGARPYEQYF. The CDR3 DNA reads TGTGCCAGCAGCTTGGGGGCACTAGCGGGGGCGCGACCCTACGAGCAGTACTTC.

This sequence joins TRBV9 and TRBJ1-1; no definite D call. The CDR3 contains 15 residues. V was shortened by 3 bases and J by 5 bases, with 17 bases between the two germline ends. Germline assignment: CDR1 SGDLS and CDR2 YYNGEE. This chain's CDR3 is CASSAQDGPRTEAFF. CDR3 DNA sequence: TGTGCCAGCAGCGCTCAGGACGGGCCGAGGACTGAAGCTTTCTTT. The full variable domain, with the rest looked up from reference TRBV9 and TRBJ1-1, is DSGVTQTPKHLITATGQRVTLRCSPRSGDLSVYWYQQSLDQGLQFLIQYYNGEERAKGNILERFSAQQFPDLHSELNLSSLELGDSALYFCASSAQDGPRTEAFFGQGTRLTVV.

This clonotype was seen many times. V usage is TRBV5-1 and J usage is TRBJ2-7; D might be TRBD2 (6 bases). The CDR3 runs to 13 residues. With 4 bases removed from V and 2 bases from J, the gap between germline ends came to 10 bases. Germline CDR1 is SGHRS and CDR2 is YFSETQ. DNA of the CDR3: TGCGCCAGCAGCGGAGGGCCGCCCTACGAGCAGTACTTC. As protein: CASSGGPPYEQYF.

In its sample, this clonotype was seen a few times. This sequence joins TRBV7-8 and TRBJ1-3, with D perhaps TRBD1 (6 bases). The germline CDR1 and CDR2 sequences are SGHVS and FQNEAQ. CDR3 length: 16 amino acids. Trimming took off 5 bases at V and 0 bases at J, with 14 bases between the two ends. CDR3 in DNA: TGTGCCAGCAGCCGAACAGGGAAGACCTCTGGAAACACCATATATTTT. Translating gives CASSRTGKTSGNTIYF.

The chain is built from TRBV11-2 and TRBJ1-2; D is ambiguous. V dropped 4 bases and J dropped 1 base, with 10 bases sitting between them. CDR3 length equals 14 residues. Germline V gene data show CDR1 as SGHAT and CDR2 as FQNNGV. CDR3: CASSSATINYGYTF. CDR3 DNA sequence: TGTGCCAGCAGCTCTGCGACCATTAACTATGGCTACACCTTC. The full variable domain, rest sourced from reference TRBV11-2 and TRBJ1-2, is EAGVAQSPRYKIIEKRQSVAFWCNPISGHATLYWYQQILGQGPKLLIQFQNNGVVDDSQLPKDRFSAERLKGVDSTLKIQPAKLEDSAVYLCASSSATINYGYTFGSGTRLTVV.

This sequence joins TRBV25-1 and TRBJ2-7, with TRBD1 matching over 9 bases. With 7 bases clipped from V and 6 bases from J, the junction kept 10 bases outside the gene matches. Germline values: CDR1 MGHDK, CDR2 SYGVNS. This CDR3 comprises 14 residues. The CDR3 sequence: CASTITGGISEQYF. CDR3 coding DNA: TGTGCCAGCACCATAACAGGGGGCATAAGCGAGCAGTACTTC.

This chain connects TRBV7-9 to TRBJ2-1; 7 bases map to TRBD2. This CDR3 is 11 amino acids long. The V gene end was trimmed by 1 base and the J gene end by 14 bases; junction bases not matched to a gene: 2. Germline V CDR1 and CDR2: SEHNR, FQNEAQ (reference sequence). The CDR3 DNA reads as TGTGCCAGCAGCTTAGTGGGAGGGGAGTTCTTC. As protein: CASSLVGGEFF.

V gene TRBV30 combines with J gene TRBJ1-4; D not resolved. The CDR3 is 14 amino acids. CDR1 is GTSNPN, CDR2 SVGIG, per germline (reference sequence). Deletions cut 4 bases from V and 3 bases from J, with 12 bases between. For the CDR3, the DNA is TGTGCCTGGACCCTGGGGAGGGCTAATGAAAAACTGTTTTTT. This gives the protein CAWTLGRANEKLFF. Supplemented by reference TRBV30 and TRBJ1-4, the full variable domain reads SQTIHQWPATLVQPVGSPLSLECTVEGTSNPNLYWYRQAAGRGLQLLFYSVGIGQISSEVPQNLSASRPQDRQFILSSKKLLLSDSGFYLCAWTLGRANEKLFFGSGTQLSVL.

This clonotype has only a few counts. The V and J genes are TRBV7-2 and TRBJ2-5; the match to TRBD1 covers 9 bases. The V segment lost 2 bases and the J segment 1 base; nucleotides outside the gene matches: 2. The CDR3 runs to 15 residues. Germline assignment: CDR1 SGHTA and CDR2 FQGNSA. This CDR3 is CASSLRTGAQETQYF. The CDR3 nucleotides are TGTGCCAGCAGCTTAAGGACAGGGGCCCAAGAGACCCAGTACTTC. Together with reference TRBV7-2 and TRBJ2-5, the CDR3 gives the full variable domain: GAGVSQSPSNKVTEKGKDVELRCDPISGHTALYWYRQSLGQGLEFLIYFQGNSAPDKSGLPSDRFSAERTGGSVSTLTIQRTQQEDSAVYLCASSLRTGAQETQYFGPGTRLLVL.

This clonotype occurred a few times. The chain employs TRBV24-1 and TRBJ2-4; 10 bases align to TRBD2. Trimming at V came to 5 bases and at J to 7 bases, leaving 4 bases not matched to a gene. The CDR3 totals 14 residues. From germline, CDR1 is KGHDR and CDR2 SFDVKD. CDR3 DNA sequence: TGTGCCACCAGTGCAGAGACTAGCGGGAACATTCAGTACTTC. Translated, it gives CATSAETSGNIQYF.

The sample holds a few counts of this clonotype. The chain uses TRBV6-5 and TRBJ2-1; TRBD1 agrees at 10 bases. The CDR3 spans 15 residues. With V trimmed by 2 bases and J by 8 bases, 6 bases remained unmatched. Looked up from germline, CDR1 is MNHEY and CDR2 is SVGAGI. The CDR3 spells CASSYPGTGVHEQFF. Written as DNA, the CDR3 is TGTGCCAGCAGTTACCCCGGGACAGGGGTACATGAGCAGTTCTTC.

This clonotype came up a few times. The J gene is TRBJ2-7, the V gene TRBV14, with 7 nucleotides matching TRBD2. The germline V gene encodes CDR1 SGHDN and CDR2 FVKESK. The V segment lost 4 bases and the J segment 6 bases; nucleotides outside the gene matches: 12. The CDR3 runs 15 residues. The CDR3 DNA is TGTGCCAGCAGCCCTTTGGAGGGAGGGCCGTTCGAGCAGTACTTC. This translates into CASSPLEGGPFEQYF.

This clonotype has only a few counts. Here the CDR3 DNA reads TGCAGTGCTATCGGGGGGGGCGGCTACACCTTC. Translated: CSAIGGGGYTF. The chain combines TRBV20-1 with TRBJ1-2; D possibly corresponds to TRBD1 (6 bases). Germline V gene data show CDR1 as DFQATT and CDR2 as SNEGSKA (reference sequence). V dropped 4 bases and J dropped 8 bases, with 11 bases sitting between them. CDR3 size: 11 residues.

The rearrangement joins TRBV19 to TRBJ2-2; 10 bases line up with TRBD2. The CDR3 consists of 15 residues. V was clipped by 5 bases and J by 5 bases; unmatched bases: 5. Germline V lookup: CDR1 LNHDA, CDR2 SQIVND (reference sequence). CDR3 sequence (DNA): TGTGCCAGTAGTGTAACGACTAGCGGGACCGGGGAGCTGTTTTTT. Its protein is CASSVTTSGTGELFF. Full variable domain (missing parts from reference TRBV19 and TRBJ2-2): DGGITQSPKYLFRKEGQNVTLSCEQNLNHDAMYWYRQDPGQGLRLIYYSQIVNDFQKGDIAEGYSVSREKKESFPLTVTSAQKNPTAFYLCASSVTTSGTGELFFGEGSRLTVL.

A few counts support this clonotype. The rearrangement links TRBV29-1 to TRBJ2-7; D is undetermined. V was trimmed by 7 bases and J by 0 bases, leaving 13 bases between them. This CDR3 spans 13 amino acids. Germline V lookup: CDR1 SQVTM, CDR2 ANQGSEA. The CDR3 loop is CSAKRHSSYEQYF. The CDR3 nucleotides read TGCAGCGCGAAAAGACATTCCTCCTACGAGCAGTACTTC.

This clonotype was observed a handful of times. The CDR3 DNA reads as TGTGCCAGCAGCTCCGGGACACCGGGAGAGACCCAGTACTTC. Its protein product is CASSSGTPGETQYF. The chain joins TRBV7-9 to TRBJ2-5; possibly TRBD1 for D (6 bases). This CDR3 has 14 amino acids. V shed 4 bases and J shed 4 bases, with 13 bases lying between them. The germline V gene encodes CDR1 SEHNR and CDR2 FQNEAQ (reference sequence).

The rearrangement links TRBV7-9 to TRBJ2-2, with TRBD1 as a possible D gene (6 bases). Germline assignment: CDR1 SEHNR and CDR2 FQNEAQ (reference sequence). V was cut by 6 bases and J by 4 bases, with 18 bases left in between. The CDR3 spans 16 residues. CDR3 sequence reads: CASRQTGSASTGELFF. In nucleotides, the CDR3 is TGTGCCAGCAGGCAAACAGGGTCAGCCAGCACCGGGGAGCTGTTTTTT.

The J gene is TRBJ1-5, the V gene TRBV19; D remains ambiguous. V lost 5 bases and J 1 base, leaving 15 bases between the germline ends. The germline V gene has CDR1 LNHDA and CDR2 SQIVND (reference sequence). CDR3 length: 16 amino acids. CDR3: CASSPGPYGSNQPQHF. For the CDR3, the DNA is TGTGCCAGTAGTCCCGGGCCCTATGGGAGCAATCAGCCCCAGCATTTT.

The chain carries TRBV4-1 and TRBJ1-1; no reliable D call. V was shortened by 7 bases and J by 0 bases, with 6 bases between the two germline ends. This CDR3 has 12 residues. Germline V gene sequence: CDR1 MGHRA, CDR2 YSYEKL. CDR3 nucleotides: TGCGCCAGCATGGGGTTGAACACTGAAGCTTTCTTT. Translating gives CASMGLNTEAFF.

This clonotype was seen a few times. This chain's CDR3 is CASSLRGPQETQYF. The CDR3 DNA reads TGTGCCAGCAGTTTACGCGGGCCCCAAGAGACCCAGTACTTC. The rearrangement joins TRBV12-3 or TRBV12-4 to TRBJ2-5, with D possibly TRBD2 on 5 matching bases. The length of the CDR3 is 14 residues. V lost 2 bases and J lost 1, with 8 bases in between.

The chain joins TRBV6-5 to TRBJ2-4, with TRBD2 matching over 14 bases. Germline CDR1 and CDR2: MNHEY and SVGAGI. The J segment lost 3 bases and the V segment lost 7 bases, leaving 5 bases of the junction unmatched. This CDR3 has 16 residues. This CDR3 reads CASTSGLAGVKNIQYF. In nucleotides, the CDR3 is TGTGCCAGCACTTCGGGACTAGCGGGAGTCAAAAACATTCAGTACTTC.

This clonotype was picked up a small number of times. The chain combines TRBV10-3 with TRBJ2-1; D perhaps matches TRBD2 (5 bases). The CDR3 is 16 amino acids. CDR1 is ENHRY, CDR2 SYGVKD, per germline. Trimming took 8 bases from V and 0 from J, leaving 17 bases between them. CDR3 region: CAIRGGGTGSYNEQFF. CDR3 bases: TGTGCCATCCGAGGAGGAGGAACTGGCTCCTACAATGAGCAGTTCTTC.

The chain recombines TRBV15 with TRBJ2-7; 12 bases match TRBD2. This CDR3 has 15 residues. In germline, CDR1 is LNHNV, CDR2 YYDKDF (reference sequence). Losses at the gene ends were 5 bases for V and 2 bases for J; bases not matched to a gene: 4. CDR3 sequence (DNA): TGTGCCACCAGCTCCGGACTAGCGGGAACCTACGAGCAGTACTTC. Translation: CATSSGLAGTYEQYF.

This clonotype turned up a few times. This sequence joins TRBV12-3 or TRBV12-4 and TRBJ2-1; TRBD1 might be the D (6 bases). The CDR3 runs 12 residues. Between the trimmed V and J ends, which lost 6 bases and 14 bases, there was a span of 17 bases. CDR3 in amino acids: CASSSTRGREFF. The CDR3 DNA reads as TGTGCCAGCAGCTCCACCAGGGGTAGGGAGTTCTTC.

The chain combines TRBV4-3 with TRBJ2-1, with D possibly TRBD2 on 6 matching bases. TRBJ2-5 matches the DNA end more closely, so the J call is doubtful. The CDR3 runs to 15 residues. Germline-derived CDR1 and CDR2 are LGHNA and YSLEER. The CDR3 region has the DNA TGCGCCAGCAGCCAAGTTTTAGAGGGGAGGGAGACCCAGTACTTC. It codes for CASSQVLEGRETQYF.